Here is one TCR beta chain with its context. Its antigen is currently unknown. For unsorted PBMC, 250 to 300 ng DNA per replicate equaled 32,000 or so T cell genomes. On ten immunoSEQ deep assay plates, unsorted PBMC DNA was sequenced. Measured with immunoSEQ multiplex PCR; TCRdb has only the in-frame clones, and not every one. The sample contains about 460,000 clones, about 74% of which appear only once. The data belong to a study of shared clonotypes between healthy human individuals. Study-wide results and limits: The diversity represented, both genetic and in exposure history, was limited by few donors.

Trimming removed 4 bases from V and 1 base from J, with 15 bases in between. This CDR3 is built from 16 residues. Germline V gene lookup returns CDR1 SGDLS and CDR2 YYNGEE. Some 92 million PBMCs went into genomic DNA for unsorted samples. The sequence derives from a woman aged 40 to 49 in good health. Some clones in this sample may be carry-over from other donors' samples. Sample: PBMCs. This chain links TRBV9 with TRBJ2-1; D is uncertain. This chain's CDR3 is CASSPTSVGSYNEQFF. As DNA, the CDR3 is TGTGCCAGCAGCCCAACATCAGTAGGGTCCTACAATGAGCAGTTCTTC.